This T cell receptor (beta chain) derives from a study of shared clonotypes between healthy human individuals. For the study at large: The plates for each donor numbered three CD4 naive, three CD4 memory, two CD8 naive and one CD8 memory.

CD45RO negativity and positive selection for CCR7 defined naive CD8 cells, a population that excluded terminally differentiated effector memory CD45RA+ cells. Notes on this clone: Its target is not known. This may come from a read error, since a much larger clone is one base off.

Deep-level assay runs were performed. Here immunoSEQ multiplex PCR was the method, and the copy in TCRdb shows in-frame clones only, minus some. The sample lists roughly 2,000,000 clones; just under 95% were seen once. Study conclusions and caveats: The small donor group covered limited genetic and exposure diversity. Relative to their counterparts shared across all four donors, non-shared clonotypes exhibited diminished generation probabilities.

This receptor was taken from a man younger than 35 in good health. The sequenced sample was naive CD8+ T cells sorted from blood.

CDR3: CASSVGQNTEAFF. Here the CDR3 DNA reads TGTGCCAGCAGCGTGGGACAGAACACTGAAGCTTTCTTT. The J gene is TRBJ1-1, the V gene TRBV11-2; possible D gene TRBD1, 6 bases. V dropped 5 bases and J dropped 1 base, with 8 bases sitting between them. Germline CDR1 SGHAT, CDR2 FQNNGV. CDR3 size: 13 residues.